Each of the 13 T cell receptor beta chains below was sequenced from the same sample in a study of blood T cell repertoires in COVID-19 (TCRdb year 2020). Receptor libraries were prepared by the immunoSEQ multiplex PCR assay. As stored in TCRdb, this immuneACCESS dataset retains in-frame rearrangements with V and J assigned. A fraction of the clones does not appear; measured against another copy, unresolved V genes explain less than half of the discrepancy, and the remainder lacks a known reason. This sample is represented by roughly 100,000 clones; 65% to 75% of them were singletons. The ten largest clonotypes hold approximately 6.3% of the sample. The sample taken for sequencing was peripheral blood. The receptors stem from a man older than 75 with acute or convalescent COVID-19.

In this sample, this clone turned up a few times. This chain links TRBV6-5 with TRBJ2-7, with a weak D call TRBD2 (5 bases). Germline assignment: CDR1 MNHEY and CDR2 SVGAGI. The CDR3 spans 14 residues. V dropped 6 bases and J dropped 1 base, with 13 bases sitting between them. The CDR3 spells CASRRGIGSYEQYF. CDR3 bases: TGTGCCAGCAGACGAGGGATCGGTTCCTACGAGCAGTACTTC.

This chain links TRBV27 with TRBJ2-3; TRBD1 aligns across 7 bases. The CDR3 has 15 amino acids. Looked up from germline, CDR1 is MNHEY and CDR2 is SMNVEV (reference sequence). The junction had 4 bases not matched to a gene; V was cut back by 3 bases and J by 1 base. CDR3 DNA sequence: TGTGCCAGCAGTTTCGGGACAGCGCGCACAGATACGCAGTATTTT. It yields the protein CASSFGTARTDTQYF.

This clone was seen repeatedly, ten times or more. The chain uses TRBV11-2 and TRBJ2-1, with D possibly TRBD2 on 5 matching bases. The length of the CDR3 is 15 residues. The germline V and J ends were trimmed by 1 base and 6 bases, with 13 bases remaining between them. Germline V gene data show CDR1 as SGHAT and CDR2 as FQNNGV. The CDR3 is CASSLGTSGFNEQFF. The CDR3, as DNA: TGTGCCAGCAGCTTAGGTACGTCGGGGTTCAATGAGCAGTTCTTC.

The rearrangement links TRBV5-6 to TRBJ2-5; 11 nucleotides match TRBD2. The trim removed 4 bases at V and 8 bases at J, leaving 10 bases unmatched. The germline V gene encodes CDR1 SGHDT and CDR2 YYEEEE. CDR3 size: 15 residues. The CDR3 DNA sequence: TGTGCCAGCAGCGGGCCGCTAGCGGGAGGTGGAACCCAGTACTTC. This codes for CASSGPLAGGGTQYF. Looking up the rest from reference TRBV5-6 and TRBJ2-5 gives the full variable domain: DAGVTQSPTHLIKTRGQQVTLRCSPKSGHDTVSWYQQALGQGPQFIFQYYEEEERQRGNFPDRFSGHQFPNYSSELNVNALLLGDSALYLCASSGPLAGGGTQYFGPGTRLLVL.

The gene calls are TRBV7-2 and TRBJ2-2; the D gene is possibly TRBD2 (6 bases). The V gene's germline CDR1 is SGHTA and CDR2 FQGNSA. Trimming left V 2 bases short and J 7 bases short, with 11 bases between. The CDR3 has 14 residues. CDR3 nucleotide sequence: TGTGCCAGCAGCTTAACGCGGGACGGCGGGGAGCTGTTTTTT. It specifies CASSLTRDGGELFF.

The CDR3 here is CASSLGSSNQPQHF. CDR3 nucleotides: TGCGCCAGCAGCTTGGGTAGCTCCAATCAGCCCCAGCATTTT. The chain recombines TRBV5-1 with TRBJ1-5; D remains unclear. This CDR3 is 14 amino acids long. V was clipped by 0 bases and J by 3 bases, with 7 bases between them. Per the germline V gene, CDR1 is SGHRS and CDR2 is YFSETQ.

The CDR3 loop reads CASSAITEAFF. As DNA, the CDR3 is TGTGCCAGCAGTGCTATCACTGAAGCTTTCTTT. The V call is TRBV28, the J call TRBJ1-1; no clear D. From germline, CDR1 is MDHEN and CDR2 SYDVKM. V was cut by 5 bases and J by 4 bases, with 5 bases left in between. CDR3 size: 11 residues.

V is TRBV27 and J is TRBJ1-6; TRBD1 agrees at 8 bases. CDR1 MNHEY and CDR2 SMNVEV come from the germline V gene (reference sequence). V was clipped by 2 bases and J by 7 bases; unmatched bases: 4. This CDR3 comprises 15 residues. CDR3 region: CASSLQGAVNSPLHF. The DNA for the CDR3 is TGTGCCAGCAGTTTACAGGGGGCTGTAAATTCACCCCTCCACTTT.

CDR3 region: CASSVTGSYEQYF. In DNA form, the CDR3 reads TGTGCCAGCAGTGTGACAGGGTCCTACGAGCAGTACTTC. The rearrangement joins TRBV28 to TRBJ2-7; the match to TRBD1 covers 7 bases. Germline CDR1 is MDHEN and CDR2 is SYDVKM. CDR3 length: 13 amino acids. V shed 5 bases and J 1 base; nucleotides not matched to a gene: 2.

This clone has a handful of counts. The chain joins TRBV19 to TRBJ1-5, with D hard to call. The CDR3 runs 14 residues. CDR1 and CDR2 from the germline V gene are LNHDA and SQIVND (reference sequence). V shed 5 bases and J shed 4 bases, with 12 bases lying between them. The CDR3 DNA sequence: TGTGCCAGTAGTCGAAACTTCCCAAATCAGCCCCAGCATTTT. Protein product: CASSRNFPNQPQHF.

The CDR3 coding sequence is TGTGCCAGCAGTGATGCCGCAGGGGAGGGCGAGCAGTACTTC. Translated: CASSDAAGEGEQYF. V is TRBV6-1 and J is TRBJ2-7, with D possibly being TRBD2 (7 bases). V was pared by 3 bases and J by 6 bases, with 15 bases between. Per the germline V gene, CDR1 is MNHNS and CDR2 is SASEGT. This CDR3 region has 14 residues.

This clone was recorded a few times. The chain recombines TRBV24-1 with TRBJ1-1, with no clear D. Germline values: CDR1 KGHDR, CDR2 SFDVKD. V was clipped by 4 bases and J by 5 bases, with 16 bases between them. This CDR3 is 15 amino acids long. In DNA, the CDR3 is TGTGCCACCAGTGACTCGAACGAAGGGAGGACTGAAGCTTTCTTT. Its protein product is CATSDSNEGRTEAFF.

This clone was observed a handful of times. The V gene is TRBV28, the J gene TRBJ1-1; 9 nucleotides agree with TRBD1. The CDR3 contains 13 residues. V lost 6 bases and J lost 3; bases outside the gene matches: 2. The germline gives CDR1 MDHEN, CDR2 SYDVKM. The CDR3 DNA reads as TGTGCCAGCAGGAGACAGGGGGACACTGAAGCTTTCTTT. Protein: CASRRQGDTEAFF.